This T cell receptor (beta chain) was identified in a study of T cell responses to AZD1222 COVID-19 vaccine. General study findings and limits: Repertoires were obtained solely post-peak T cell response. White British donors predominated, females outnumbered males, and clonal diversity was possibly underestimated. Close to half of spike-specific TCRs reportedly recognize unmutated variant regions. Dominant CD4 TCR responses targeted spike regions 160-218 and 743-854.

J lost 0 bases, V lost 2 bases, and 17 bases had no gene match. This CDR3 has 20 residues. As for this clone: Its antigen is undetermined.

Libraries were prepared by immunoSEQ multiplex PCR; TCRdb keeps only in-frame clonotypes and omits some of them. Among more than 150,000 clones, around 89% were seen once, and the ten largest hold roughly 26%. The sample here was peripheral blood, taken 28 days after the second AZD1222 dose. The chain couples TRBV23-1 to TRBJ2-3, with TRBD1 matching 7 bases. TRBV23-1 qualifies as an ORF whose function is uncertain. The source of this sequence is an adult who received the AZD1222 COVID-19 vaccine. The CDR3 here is CASSQAQPGQSRKSTDTQYF. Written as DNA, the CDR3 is TGCGCCAGCAGTCAAGCCCAGCCGGGACAGAGCCGAAAAAGCACAGATACGCAGTATTTT.